What follows describes a single TCR beta chain. The data derive from a study of cytomegalovirus exposure and HLA in healthy donors. At the level of the study: Most genotyped donors, about 81% of more than 300, had Caucasian-associated genetic ancestry.

The PCR was carried out with 60 Vbeta primers and 13 Jbeta primers. This table comes from immunoSEQ multiplex PCR, and its TCRdb copy is limited to in-frame clones, with some not included. The data hold fewer than 300,000 clones, with about 80% observed a single time. Each of the donors was a healthy bone marrow donor. Each donor was nominally healthy when sampled (though unrecorded immune exposures were likely). The ends lost 3 bases at V and 10 bases at J; junction bases unmatched: 6. CDR1 and CDR2 (germline): SGHDT, YYEEEE. CDR3 length: 13 amino acids. This chain connects TRBV5-6 to TRBJ2-3, with 9 bases matching TRBD1. Sequenced: PBMCs. This receptor was taken from a girl aged 2 to 9 in good health and CMV-seronegative. The CDR3 DNA reads as TGTGCCAGCAGCTGGACAGGGGTTCCCCCGCAGTATTTT. Translating gives CASSWTGVPPQYF.